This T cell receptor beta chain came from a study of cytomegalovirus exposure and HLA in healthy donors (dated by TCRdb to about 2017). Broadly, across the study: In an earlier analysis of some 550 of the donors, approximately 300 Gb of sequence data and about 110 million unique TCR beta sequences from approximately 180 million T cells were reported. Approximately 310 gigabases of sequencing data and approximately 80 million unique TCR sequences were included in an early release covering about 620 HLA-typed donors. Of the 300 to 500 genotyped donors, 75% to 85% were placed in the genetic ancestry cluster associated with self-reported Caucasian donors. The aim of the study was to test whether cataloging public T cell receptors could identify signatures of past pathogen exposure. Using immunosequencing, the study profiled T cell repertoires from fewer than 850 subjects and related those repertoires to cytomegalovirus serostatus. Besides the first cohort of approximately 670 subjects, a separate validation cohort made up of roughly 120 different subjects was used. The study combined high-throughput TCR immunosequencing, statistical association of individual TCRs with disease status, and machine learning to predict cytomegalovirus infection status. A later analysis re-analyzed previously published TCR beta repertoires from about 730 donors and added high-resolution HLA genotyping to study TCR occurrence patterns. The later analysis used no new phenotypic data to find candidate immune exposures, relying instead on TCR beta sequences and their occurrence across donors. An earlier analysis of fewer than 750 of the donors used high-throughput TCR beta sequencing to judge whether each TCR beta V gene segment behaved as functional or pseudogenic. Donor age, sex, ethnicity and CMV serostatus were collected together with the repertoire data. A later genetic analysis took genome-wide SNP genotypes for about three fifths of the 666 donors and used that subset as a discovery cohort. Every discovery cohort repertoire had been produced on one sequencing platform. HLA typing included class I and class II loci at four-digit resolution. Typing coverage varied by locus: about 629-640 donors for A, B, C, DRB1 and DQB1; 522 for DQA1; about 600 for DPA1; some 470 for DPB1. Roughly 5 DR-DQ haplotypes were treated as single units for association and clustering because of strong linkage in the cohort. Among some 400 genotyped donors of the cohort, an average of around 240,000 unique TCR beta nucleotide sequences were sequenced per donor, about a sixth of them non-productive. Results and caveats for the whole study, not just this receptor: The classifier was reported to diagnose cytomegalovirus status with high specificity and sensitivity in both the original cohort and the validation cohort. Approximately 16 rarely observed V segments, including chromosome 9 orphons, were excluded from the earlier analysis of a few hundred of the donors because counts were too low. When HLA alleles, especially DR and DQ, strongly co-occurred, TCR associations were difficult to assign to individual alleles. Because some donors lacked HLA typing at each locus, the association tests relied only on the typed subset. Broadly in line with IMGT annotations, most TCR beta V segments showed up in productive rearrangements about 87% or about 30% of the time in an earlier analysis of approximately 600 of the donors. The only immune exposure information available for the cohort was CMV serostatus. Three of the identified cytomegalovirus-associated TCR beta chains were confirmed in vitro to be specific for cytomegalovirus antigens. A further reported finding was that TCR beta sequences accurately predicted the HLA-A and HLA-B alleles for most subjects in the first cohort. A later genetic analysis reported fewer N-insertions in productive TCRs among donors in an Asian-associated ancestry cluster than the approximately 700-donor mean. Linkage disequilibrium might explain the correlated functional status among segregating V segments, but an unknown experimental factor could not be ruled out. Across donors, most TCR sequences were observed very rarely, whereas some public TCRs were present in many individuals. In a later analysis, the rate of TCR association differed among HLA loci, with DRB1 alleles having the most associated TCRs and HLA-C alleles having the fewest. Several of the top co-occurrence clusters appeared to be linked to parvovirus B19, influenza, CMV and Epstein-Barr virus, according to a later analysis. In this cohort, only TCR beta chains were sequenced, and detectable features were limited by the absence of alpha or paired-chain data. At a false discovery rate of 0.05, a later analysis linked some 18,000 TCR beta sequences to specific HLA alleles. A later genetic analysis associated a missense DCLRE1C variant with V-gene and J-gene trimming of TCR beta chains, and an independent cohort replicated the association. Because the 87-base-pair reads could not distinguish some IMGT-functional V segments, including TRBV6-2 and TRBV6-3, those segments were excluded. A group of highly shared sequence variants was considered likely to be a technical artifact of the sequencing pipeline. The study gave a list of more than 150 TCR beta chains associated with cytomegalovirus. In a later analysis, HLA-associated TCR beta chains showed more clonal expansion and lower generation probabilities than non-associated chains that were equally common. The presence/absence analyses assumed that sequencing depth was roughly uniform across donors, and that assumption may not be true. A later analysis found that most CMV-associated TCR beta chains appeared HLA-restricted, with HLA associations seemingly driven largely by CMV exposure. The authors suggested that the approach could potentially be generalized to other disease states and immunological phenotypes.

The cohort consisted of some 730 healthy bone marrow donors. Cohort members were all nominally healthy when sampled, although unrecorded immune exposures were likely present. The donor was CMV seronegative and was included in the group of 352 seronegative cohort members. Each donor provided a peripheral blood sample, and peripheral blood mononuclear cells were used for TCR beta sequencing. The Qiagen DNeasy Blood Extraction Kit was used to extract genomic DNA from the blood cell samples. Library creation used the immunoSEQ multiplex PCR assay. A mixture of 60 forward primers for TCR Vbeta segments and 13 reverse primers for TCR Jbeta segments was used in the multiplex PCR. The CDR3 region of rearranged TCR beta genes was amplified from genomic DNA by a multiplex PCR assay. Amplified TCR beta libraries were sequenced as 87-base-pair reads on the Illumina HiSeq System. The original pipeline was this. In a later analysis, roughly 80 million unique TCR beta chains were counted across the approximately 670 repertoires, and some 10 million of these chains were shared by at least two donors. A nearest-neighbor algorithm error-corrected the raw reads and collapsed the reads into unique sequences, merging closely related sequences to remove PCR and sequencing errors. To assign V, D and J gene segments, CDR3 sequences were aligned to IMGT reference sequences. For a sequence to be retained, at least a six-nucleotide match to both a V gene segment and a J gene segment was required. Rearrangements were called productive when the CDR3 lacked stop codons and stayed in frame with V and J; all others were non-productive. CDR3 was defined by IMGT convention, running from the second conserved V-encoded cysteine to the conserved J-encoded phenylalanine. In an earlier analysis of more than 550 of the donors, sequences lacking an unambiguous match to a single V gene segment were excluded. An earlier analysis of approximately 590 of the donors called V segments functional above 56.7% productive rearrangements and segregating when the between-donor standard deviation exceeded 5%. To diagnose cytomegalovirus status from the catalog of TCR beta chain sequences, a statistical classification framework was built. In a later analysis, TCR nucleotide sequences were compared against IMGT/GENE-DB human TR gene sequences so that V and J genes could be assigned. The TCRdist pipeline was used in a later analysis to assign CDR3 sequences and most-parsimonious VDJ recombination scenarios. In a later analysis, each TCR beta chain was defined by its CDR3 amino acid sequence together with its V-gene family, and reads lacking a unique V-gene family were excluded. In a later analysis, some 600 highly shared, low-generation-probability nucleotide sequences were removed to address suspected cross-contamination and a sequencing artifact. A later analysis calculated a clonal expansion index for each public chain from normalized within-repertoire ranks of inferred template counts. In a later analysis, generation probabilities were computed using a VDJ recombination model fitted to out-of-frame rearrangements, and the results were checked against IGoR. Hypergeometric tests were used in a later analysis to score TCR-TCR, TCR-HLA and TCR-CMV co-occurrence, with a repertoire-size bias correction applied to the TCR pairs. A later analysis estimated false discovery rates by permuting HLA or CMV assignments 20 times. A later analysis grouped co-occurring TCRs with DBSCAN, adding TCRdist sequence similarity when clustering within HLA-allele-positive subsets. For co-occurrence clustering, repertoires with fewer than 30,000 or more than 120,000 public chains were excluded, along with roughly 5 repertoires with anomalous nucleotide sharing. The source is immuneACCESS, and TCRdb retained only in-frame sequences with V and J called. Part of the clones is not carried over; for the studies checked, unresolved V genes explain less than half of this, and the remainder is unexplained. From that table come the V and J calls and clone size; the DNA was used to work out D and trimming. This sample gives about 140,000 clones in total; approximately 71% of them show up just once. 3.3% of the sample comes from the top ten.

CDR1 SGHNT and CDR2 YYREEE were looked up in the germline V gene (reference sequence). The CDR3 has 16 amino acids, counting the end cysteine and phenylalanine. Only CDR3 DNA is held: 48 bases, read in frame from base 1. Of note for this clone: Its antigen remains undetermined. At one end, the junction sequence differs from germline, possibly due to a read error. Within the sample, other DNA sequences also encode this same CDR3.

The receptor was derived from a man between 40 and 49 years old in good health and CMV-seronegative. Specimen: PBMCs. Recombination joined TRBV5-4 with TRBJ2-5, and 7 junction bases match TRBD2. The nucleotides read TGTGCCAGTAGCTTATCTAGCGGCCCTCCCCAAGAGACCCAGTACTTC. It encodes CASSLSSGPPQETQYF.